Each of the 10 T cell receptor beta chains below was sequenced from the same sample in a study of T cell responses to AZD1222 COVID-19 vaccine. Method: immunoSEQ multiplex PCR; TCRdb's copy keeps in-frame clones and lacks some. The table records roughly 100,000 clones, nearly 90% of them present only once. The sample consisted of peripheral blood, taken on day 0 of AZD1222 vaccination. Every receptor here comes from an adult in good health.

The rearrangement links TRBV7-6 to TRBJ1-2; TRBD1 aligns across 8 bases. The CDR3 length is 16 residues. With 1 base clipped from V and 5 bases from J, the junction kept 9 bases outside the gene matches. The V gene's germline CDR1 is SGHVS and CDR2 FNYEAQ. The CDR3 protein is CASSLEGTGRHYGYTF. DNA of the CDR3: TGTGCCAGCAGCTTAGAAGGGACAGGCCGTCATTATGGCTACACCTTC.

Only one count was recorded for this clone. V is TRBV20-1 and J is TRBJ1-2, with a tentative D call TRBD1 (6 bases). This CDR3 spans 15 amino acids. The V end lost 3 bases, the J end lost 6 bases, and 20 bases lay between the germline ends. Looked up from germline, CDR1 is DFQATT and CDR2 is SNEGSKA (reference sequence). Here the CDR3 DNA reads TGCAGTGCTAGTGAGGGGGACAATCGAGGGGATGGCTACACCTTC. It encodes CSASEGDNRGDGYTF.

This chain joins TRBV6-5 and TRBJ1-4, with D tentatively TRBD1 (6 bases). The germline CDR1 and CDR2 sequences are MNHEY and SVGAGI. Trimming removed 7 bases at V and 4 bases at J, with 10 bases between. The CDR3 contains 13 residues. CDR3 in amino acids: CASTRGINEKLFF. The CDR3 nucleotides read TGTGCCAGCACCAGGGGTATTAATGAAAAACTGTTTTTT.

The genes are TRBV3-1 (or the pseudogene TRBV3-2) and TRBJ2-5, with a tentative D call TRBD2 (5 bases). Per germline, CDR1 LGHDT and CDR2 YNNKEL (reference sequence). CDR3 length: 16 amino acids. Trimming took 2 bases from V and 5 from J, leaving 18 bases between them. CDR3 coding DNA: TGTGCCAGCAGCCAAAGGGTTACCTCGGGGTTGGAGACCCAGTACTTC. Encoded protein: CASSQRVTSGLETQYF.

V gene TRBV5-1 combines with J gene TRBJ2-7; 12 bases match TRBD1. Germline lookup yields CDR1 SGHRS and CDR2 YFSETQ. CDR3 length equals 16 residues. The junction had 11 bases not matched to a gene; V was cut back by 4 bases and J by 6 bases. The CDR3 coding sequence is TGCGCCAGCAGCGATGGGACAGGGGGCCTGAGTGGCGAGCAGTACTTC. Encoded protein: CASSDGTGGLSGEQYF.

The rearrangement uses TRBV4-2 and TRBJ2-3; TRBD2 matches 10 bases. The length of the CDR3 is 17 residues. Germline assignment: CDR1 LGHNA and CDR2 YNFKEQ. V shed 2 bases, J shed 4 bases, and the junction held 9 bases outside the gene matches. DNA for the CDR3: TGTGCCAGCAGCCAATTCGGACTAAGCGGGGGGGCAGATACGCAGTATTTT. Its translation is CASSQFGLSGGADTQYF.

The V call is TRBV19, the J call TRBJ1-6, with 7 bases fitting TRBD1. Germline lookup yields CDR1 LNHDA and CDR2 SQIVND (reference sequence). The CDR3 loop spans 14 amino acids. V dropped 5 bases and J dropped 6; count of bases not matched to a gene: 4. The CDR3 region is CASSLDRLNSPLHF. As DNA, the CDR3 is TGTGCCAGTAGTTTGGACAGGCTTAATTCACCCCTCCACTTT. Drawing the rest from reference TRBV19 and TRBJ1-6, the complete variable domain is DGGITQSPKYLFRKEGQNVTLSCEQNLNHDAMYWYRQDPGQGLRLIYYSQIVNDFQKGDIAEGYSVSREKKESFPLTVTSAQKNPTAFYLCASSLDRLNSPLHFGNGTRLTVT.

To note about this clone: Other DNA sequences in this specimen translate into the identical CDR3. The chain couples TRBV6-5 to TRBJ1-2; 7 bases agree with TRBD1. The germline V gene encodes CDR1 MNHEY and CDR2 SVGAGI. V dropped 5 bases and J dropped 5; count of bases not matched to a gene: 2. The CDR3 has 12 amino acids. The CDR3 protein is CASSRDSYGYTF. Here the CDR3 DNA reads TGTGCCAGCAGTAGGGACAGTTATGGCTACACCTTC.

The chain combines TRBV11-2 with TRBJ2-7, with a tentative D call TRBD2 (6 bases). Per the germline V gene, CDR1 is SGHAT and CDR2 is FQNNGV. The CDR3 loop spans 16 amino acids. Trimming stripped 6 bases from V and 1 base from J, with 19 bases between. In nucleotides, the CDR3 is TGTGCCAGCAGACGCCCCGGGACTGCCTCTTCCTACGAGCAGTACTTC. Amino acid sequence: CASRRPGTASSYEQYF. The full variable domain, with the rest looked up from reference TRBV11-2 and TRBJ2-7, is EAGVAQSPRYKIIEKRQSVAFWCNPISGHATLYWYQQILGQGPKLLIQFQNNGVVDDSQLPKDRFSAERLKGVDSTLKIQPAKLEDSAVYLCASRRPGTASSYEQYFGPGTRLTVT.

The chain combines TRBV5-4 with TRBJ1-1, with D uncertain. The germline gives CDR1 SGHNT, CDR2 YYREEE (reference sequence). Trimming shortened V by 1 base and J by 3 bases, and 7 bases separated the two germline ends. The CDR3 totals 13 residues. CDR3 sequence: CASSLHSDTEAFF. In DNA, the CDR3 is TGTGCCAGCAGCTTGCACAGTGACACTGAAGCTTTCTTT.